These 4 T cell receptor beta chains originate from one sample sequenced in a study of shared clonotypes between healthy human individuals. Sequencing was performed with immunoSEQ multiplex PCR; in TCRdb, only in-frame clones are kept and a portion is missing. In the table there are under 1,100,000 clones, 70% to 80% of which are singletons. Sample: memory CD4+ T cells sorted from blood. Subset reported: CD45RA-negative fraction. Source of these receptors: a man between 18 and 29 years old in good health.

The chain combines TRBV4-3 with TRBJ1-2; a weak D match, TRBD1 (5 bases). The CDR3 is 15 amino acids. The V and J ends lost 1 base and 4 bases respectively, with 13 bases between them. Germline CDR1 LGHNA, CDR2 YSLEER. The CDR3 sequence: CASSQAPRGLYGYTF. Written as DNA, the CDR3 is TGCGCCAGCAGCCAAGCGCCTAGGGGCCTCTATGGCTACACCTTC.

The genes are TRBV6-1 and TRBJ1-6, with D maybe TRBD1 (6 bases). CDR3 size: 14 residues. The ends were cut back, 5 bases at V and 4 bases at J, with 9 bases in the middle. CDR1 is MNHNS, CDR2 SASEGT, per germline. CDR3 DNA sequence: TGTGCCAGCAGTTTGGACAGATATAATTCACCCCTCCACTTT. Its translation: CASSLDRYNSPLHF.

The chain carries TRBV30 and TRBJ1-1, with TRBD1 matching over 7 bases. The length of the CDR3 is 14 residues. V gave up 3 bases and J gave up 3 bases; unmatched junction bases: 7. Germline loops: CDR1 GTSNPN, CDR2 SVGIG (reference sequence). In DNA form, the CDR3 reads TGTGCCTGGAGCCCCCAGGGGGGCTACACTGAAGCTTTCTTT. Its protein product is CAWSPQGGYTEAFF.

This clone was observed a few times. V gene TRBV30 combines with J gene TRBJ1-2; 9 nucleotides align to TRBD1. The ends lost 3 bases at V and 7 bases at J; junction bases unmatched: 9. The CDR3 has 14 residues. Germline V lookup: CDR1 GTSNPN, CDR2 SVGIG (reference sequence). The CDR3 DNA sequence: TGTGCCTGGAGAGGTTCCGGGACAGGGCCTGGCTACACCTTC. It codes for CAWRGSGTGPGYTF.